These T cell receptor beta chains were read from a single sample in a study of shared clonotypes between healthy human individuals. The repertoire was sequenced with immunoSEQ multiplex PCR; TCRdb's copy has only in-frame clones and lacks some. The repertoire holds around 2,000,000 clones, with 90% to 95% as singletons. Source material: naive CD4+ T cells sorted from blood. The receptors shown here come from a man aged 18 to 30 in good health. Each CDR3 is given with its conserved first and last residue. The D gene is left open where the match is weak. The listing skips clone size in some rows; elsewhere it reads once, few, many or a size class.

D gene	V gene	clone size	J gene	CDR3 DNA	CDR3 protein
NA	TRBV5-4	NA	TRBJ1-2	TGTGCCAGCAGCTTGGGAAGCAGACCTAACTATGGCTACACCTTC	CASSLGSRPNYGYTF
NA	TRBV18	NA	TRBJ2-2	TGTGCCAGCTCACCAGTCTCCGGGACTCAAAACACCGGGGAGCTGTTTTTT	CASSPVSGTQNTGELFF
TRBD2	TRBV28	once	TRBJ2-7	TGTGCCAGCAGTTTGTCGACTAGCGGGGGGTACTTC	CASSLSTSGGYF
NA	TRBV18	NA	TRBJ2-7	TGTGCCAGCTCACGACAAATAGAGCAGTACTTC	CASSRQIEQYF
TRBD1	TRBV7-2	NA	TRBJ1-6	TGTGCCAGCAGACTTACGGGACAGGTGAATTCACCCCTCCACTTT	CASRLTGQVNSPLHF
NA	TRBV30	few	TRBJ1-6	TGTGCCTGGGAATATAATTCACCCCTCCACTTT	CAWEYNSPLHF
TRBD2	TRBV9	NA	TRBJ2-3	TGTGCCAGCAGCGTGGGTCTAGCGGGCGTCACCCTCCCAGATACGCAGTATTTT	CASSVGLAGVTLPDTQYF
TRBD2	TRBV14	NA	TRBJ2-5	TGTGCCAGCAGCCAAGCCGGCAGGGAGGGGCAGACCCAGTACTTC	CASSQAGREGQTQYF
NA	TRBV6-6	NA	TRBJ1-6	TGTGCCAGCAGGGCGGGGGGCTCCTATAATTCACCCCTCCACTTT	CASRAGGSYNSPLHF
TRBD2	TRBV7-9	NA	TRBJ2-5	TGTGCCAGCAGCTTGAACGGCCTAGCGGGAGGTGGGAAGACCCAGTACTTC	CASSLNGLAGGGKTQYF
TRBD2	TRBV7-2	NA	TRBJ2-7	TGTGCCAGCAGCCTACCCAGCGGGGTCTACGAGCAGTACTTC	CASSLPSGVYEQYF
NA	TRBV30	NA	TRBJ2-7	TGTGCCTGGAGTGACAAGTACGAGCAGTACTTC	CAWSDKYEQYF
TRBD2	TRBV5-6	NA	TRBJ2-3	TGTGCCAGCAGCTTGCGGGGGGAGGATACGCAGTATTTT	CASSLRGEDTQYF
NA	TRBV14	NA	TRBJ1-1	TGTGCCAGCAGCCGGGACGGAAACACTGAAGCTTTCTTT	CASSRDGNTEAFF
TRBD1	TRBV6-5	NA	TRBJ1-2	TGTGCCAGCACTACAGGGGCAGGAAGAGGCTACACCTTC	CASTTGAGRGYTF
TRBD1	TRBV5-1	NA	TRBJ2-1	TGCGCCAGCAGCCCGACAGGGGGCCCCTACAATGAGCAGTTCTTC	CASSPTGGPYNEQFF
NA	TRBV10-3	NA	TRBJ1-3	TGTGCCATCAGTCGACAGTCCGGCTCTGGAAACACCATATATTTT	CAISRQSGSGNTIYF
NA	TRBV9	once	TRBJ1-3	TGTGCCAGCGGGAGGGACTCTGGAAACACCATATATTTT	CASGRDSGNTIYF
TRBD1	TRBV18	NA	TRBJ1-3	TGTGCCAGCTCACCACCGGGACAGTACACTCAGGCCATCTCTGGAAACACCATATATTTT	CASSPPGQYTQAISGNTIYF
TRBD2	TRBV5-4	NA	TRBJ2-3	TGTGCCAGCAGCACCGGACTAGCGGGAGTGACAGATACGCAGTATTTT	CASSTGLAGVTDTQYF
NA	TRBV18	NA	TRBJ1-1	TGTGCCAGCTCACCAAGTGAACGGGAAGCTTTCTTT	CASSPSEREAFF
TRBD1	TRBV7-9	once	TRBJ1-1	TGTGCCAGCAGCACTAACAGGGGCAGAGACACTGAAGCTTTCTTT	CASSTNRGRDTEAFF
NA	TRBV18	NA	TRBJ1-5	TGTGCCAGCTCACCCGGATCCGCGGGCAATCAGCCCCAGCATTTT	CASSPGSAGNQPQHF
NA	TRBV19	NA	TRBJ1-1	TGTGCCAGCCAGGCCCTCAACACTGAAGCTTTCTTT	CASQALNTEAFF
NA	TRBV7-3	NA	TRBJ2-1	TGTGCCAGCAGTCAAGGACAGACGTACAATGAGCAGTTCTTC	CASSQGQTYNEQFF
NA	TRBV6-6	NA	TRBJ1-2	TGTGCCAGCAGTTTAGAGAGGGGCGCGACTAACTATGGCTACACCTTC	CASSLERGATNYGYTF
NA	TRBV5-6	NA	TRBJ2-7	TGTGCCAGCAGCCTCGGGACTCACGACGAGCAGTACTTC	CASSLGTHDEQYF
TRBD2	TRBV10-1	NA	TRBJ2-7	TGCGCCAGCAGCGTAAGCGGGAGGGCCGACGAGCAGTACTTC	CASSVSGRADEQYF
NA	TRBV2	NA	TRBJ2-7	TGTGCCAGCATTCTTGAGGGGGGTGCGTCCTACGAGCAGTACTTC	CASILEGGASYEQYF
TRBD1	TRBV27	NA	TRBJ2-2	TGTGCCAGCAGTTACGACAGGGGAACCGGGGAGCTGTTTTTT	CASSYDRGTGELFF
NA	TRBV30	NA	TRBJ2-7	TGTGCCTGGAGTGTGGGGGTACAATCCTACGAGCAGTACTTC	CAWSVGVQSYEQYF
NA	TRBV7-6	NA	TRBJ2-3	TGTGCCAGCAGCTTAGGGACGGCAATAAACACAGATACGCAGTATTTT	CASSLGTAINTDTQYF
NA	TRBV2	NA	TRBJ2-2	TGTGCCAGCAGTGAATTCTTCCCGAACACCGGGGAGCTGTTTTTT	CASSEFFPNTGELFF
NA	TRBV9	NA	TRBJ2-3	TGTGCCAGCAGAGGTAGCACAGATACGCAGTATTTT	CASRGSTDTQYF
TRBD1	TRBV10-3	NA	TRBJ1-5	TGTGCCATCAGTTCACAGGGGAATCAGCCCCAGCATTTT	CAISSQGNQPQHF
NA	TRBV30	NA	TRBJ1-1	TGTGCCTGGAGTGGTGTCAGAGAGGGTGAAGCTTTCTTT	CAWSGVREGEAFF
NA	TRBV7-9	NA	TRBJ1-1	TGTGCCACCCTTTCCGGGACCCAGAACACTGAAGCTTTCTTT	CATLSGTQNTEAFF